This TCR beta chain came from a study of shared clonotypes between healthy human individuals. Whole-study findings and limits: The sampled material consisted only of blood, and tissue repertoires are likely to differ.

Authors' data handling: Junction-only sequences produced by ImmunoSEQ had no quality scores, so filtering differed. This table comes from immunoSEQ multiplex PCR, and its TCRdb copy is limited to in-frame clones, with some not included. Clone size and the V and J calls come from that table; the DNA yielded D and trimming. This sample has about 2 million clones, with about 95% found just once. It was CD45RO-negative cells, positively selected for CCR7, that made up naive CD8 cells, with terminally differentiated effector memory CD45RA+ cells excluded. Adults of Caucasian background living in Nashville, Tennessee made up all donors. With regard to this clone: Its matching antigen is unknown. This specimen includes other DNA sequences encoding the same CDR3.

The V gene lost 4 bases and the J gene lost 4 bases, with 12 bases spanning the gap. CDR3 length: 13 amino acids. Germline CDR1 is SGHNT and CDR2 is YYREEE (reference sequence). V and J are TRBV5-4 and TRBJ2-7; possibly TRBD1 for D (6 bases). The sample comprised naive CD8+ T cells sorted from blood. This receptor was identified in a young man in good health. The CDR3 sequence: CASSPDGTYEQYF. The CDR3 DNA is TGTGCCAGCAGCCCCGACGGGACATACGAGCAGTACTTC. The variable domain in full, with the rest retrieved from reference TRBV5-4 and TRBJ2-7, is ETGVTQSPTHLIKTRGQQVTLRCSSQSGHNTVSWYQQALGQGPQFIFQYYREEENGRGNFPPRFSGLQFPNYSSELNVNALELDDSALYLCASSPDGTYEQYFGPGTRLTVT.